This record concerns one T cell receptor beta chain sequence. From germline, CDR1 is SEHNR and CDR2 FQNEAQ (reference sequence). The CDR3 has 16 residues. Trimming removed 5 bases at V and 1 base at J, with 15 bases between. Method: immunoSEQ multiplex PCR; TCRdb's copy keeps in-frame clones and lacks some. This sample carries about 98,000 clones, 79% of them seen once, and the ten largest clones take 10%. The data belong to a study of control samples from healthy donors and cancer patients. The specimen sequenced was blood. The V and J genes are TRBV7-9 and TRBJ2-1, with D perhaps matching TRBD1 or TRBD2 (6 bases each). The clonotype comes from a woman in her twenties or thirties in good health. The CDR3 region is CASSGGRDSSYNEQFF. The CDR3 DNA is TGTGCCAGCAGCGGGGGCCGGGACTCATCCTACAATGAGCAGTTCTTC.